Sequencing of this TCR beta chain was carried out in a study of blood T cell repertoires in COVID-19 (dated by TCRdb to the early 2020s). For the study in its entirety: Samples covering the acute and convalescent phases of COVID-19 were provided by collaborators in the United States, Italy and Spain. The material from the prospective study consisted of cDNA or gDNA derived from T cells, B-cell-depleted T cells, or PBMCs. Deeply sampled blood TCRbeta repertoires from subjects exposed to, actively infected with, or recovered from COVID-19 were included in the dataset. The repertoires were made available in a free public database intended to serve as a resource for research on the immune response to SARS-CoV-2. Samples were obtained from the ongoing ImmuneRACE study (first 160 participants) and from some 1,200 subjects provided by 6 global collaborators. The sample metadata nearly always contained a de-identified subject ID, COVID-19 status, age in years and sex. Where HLA class I and class II types were available, the types were taken from metadata supplied by the sample provider, not from assay-based typing.

Each collaborating institution followed its own protocols to collect whole blood in K2EDTA tubes. For TCRbeta analysis, collaborators shipped samples in one of three forms: frozen whole blood, isolated PBMCs, or DNA extracted from either of those sample types. TCRbeta CDR3 regions were amplified from genomic DNA by means of the immunoSEQ Assay, a bias-controlled multiplex PCR. In the paper's pipeline: Nucleated cell counts per sample were estimated from amplification of reference gene primers within the assay. Sequence reads were collapsed and filtered to measure the absolute abundance of every unique TCRbeta CDR3 rearrangement. Productive Simpson clonality was computed per sample as the square root of Simpson's diversity index over productive rearrangements. TCRdb re-hosts the immuneACCESS table, in-frame sequences only. Its copies lack some clones; in the studies checked, an unresolved V gene accounts for under half of them, and the cause for the rest is not known. That table furnishes V, J and clone size, whereas the DNA furnished D and trimming. Recorded for this sample are some 170,000 clones; around 90% of them occurred a single time. Roughly 1.5% of the sample belongs to the ten largest clones.

To note about this clone: Its antigen remains undetermined. No base quality information exists; no much larger clone differs at one position.

General study outcomes and caveats: The amount of clinical and demographic metadata varied by source and participant and was provided uncurated.

The TCR sequence derives from a woman aged 50 to 60 with acute or convalescent COVID-19. The material sequenced was peripheral blood.

CDR3 protein: CASSPGLAGGEQYF. The sequenced DNA: TGTGCCAGCAGCCCTGGACTAGCGGGAGGGGAGCAGTACTTC. In this chain, TRBV13 is recombined with TRBJ2-7, with TRBD2 matching 15 junction bases. Via the germline V gene (reference sequence), CDR1 is PRHDT and CDR2 FYEKMQ. The CDR3 holds 14 amino acids from the cysteine to the phenylalanine. Here the CDR3 DNA is all that survives: 42 bases in frame from base 1. V is pruned by 5 bases and J by 7 bases, leaving 3 bases of the junction without a gene match.